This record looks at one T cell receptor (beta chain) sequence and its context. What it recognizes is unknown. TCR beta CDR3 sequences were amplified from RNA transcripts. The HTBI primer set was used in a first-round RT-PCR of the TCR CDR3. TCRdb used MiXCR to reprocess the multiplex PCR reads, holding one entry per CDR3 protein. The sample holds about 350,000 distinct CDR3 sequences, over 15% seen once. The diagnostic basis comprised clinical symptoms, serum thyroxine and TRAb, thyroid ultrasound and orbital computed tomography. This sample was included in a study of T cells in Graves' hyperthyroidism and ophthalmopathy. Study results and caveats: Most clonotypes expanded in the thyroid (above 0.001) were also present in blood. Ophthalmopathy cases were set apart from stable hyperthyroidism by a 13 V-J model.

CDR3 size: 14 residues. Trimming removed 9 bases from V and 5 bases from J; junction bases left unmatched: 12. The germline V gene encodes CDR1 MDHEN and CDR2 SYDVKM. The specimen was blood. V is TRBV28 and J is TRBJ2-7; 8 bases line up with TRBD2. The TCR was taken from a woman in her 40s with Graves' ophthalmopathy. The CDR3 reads CASSPSGGGDEQYF. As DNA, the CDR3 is TGTGCCAGTAGCCCCTCCGGGGGGGGGGACGAGCAGTACTTC.